This entry is about one TCR beta chain. This specimen comes from a study of blood T cell repertoires in COVID-19. As for the study in general: Acute-phase and convalescent COVID-19 samples originated in the United States, Italy and Spain. From T cells, B-cell-depleted T cells, or PBMCs came the material, which was cDNA or gDNA.

In the source study's methods: Estimated nucleated cell counts came from reference gene primer amplification. Using immunoSEQ multiplex PCR, the repertoire was profiled, and TCRdb retains in-frame clones only, with some absent. The V and J calls and clone size were taken over from that table, and D and trimming were inferred from the DNA. Among some 140,000 clones listed, 75% to 90% were seen once. The specimen was peripheral blood. The TCR originated in a man aged 50 or older with active or convalescent COVID-19.

DNA for the CDR3: TGTGCCAGCAGCCAAGATGTAGCAACTAATGAAAAACTGTTTTTT. Its translation is CASSQDVATNEKLFF. J is TRBJ1-4 and V is TRBV3-1 (or the pseudogene TRBV3-2); D remains ambiguous. Germline V lookup: CDR1 LGHDT, CDR2 YNNKEL (reference sequence). CDR3 length: 15 amino acids. Trimming left V 0 bases short and J 0 bases short, with 5 bases between.